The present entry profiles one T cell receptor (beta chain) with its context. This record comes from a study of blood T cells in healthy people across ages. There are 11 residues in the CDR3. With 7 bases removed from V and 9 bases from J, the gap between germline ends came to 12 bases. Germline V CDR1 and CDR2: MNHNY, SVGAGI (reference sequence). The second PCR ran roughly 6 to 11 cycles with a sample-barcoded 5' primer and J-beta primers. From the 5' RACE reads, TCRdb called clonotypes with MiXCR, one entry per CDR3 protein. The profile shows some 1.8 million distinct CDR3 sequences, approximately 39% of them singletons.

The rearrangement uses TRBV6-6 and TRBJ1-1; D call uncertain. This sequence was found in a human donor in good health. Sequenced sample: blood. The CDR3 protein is CASISLGQAFF. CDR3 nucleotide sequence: TGTGCCAGCATCTCTCTCGGTCAAGCTTTCTTT.